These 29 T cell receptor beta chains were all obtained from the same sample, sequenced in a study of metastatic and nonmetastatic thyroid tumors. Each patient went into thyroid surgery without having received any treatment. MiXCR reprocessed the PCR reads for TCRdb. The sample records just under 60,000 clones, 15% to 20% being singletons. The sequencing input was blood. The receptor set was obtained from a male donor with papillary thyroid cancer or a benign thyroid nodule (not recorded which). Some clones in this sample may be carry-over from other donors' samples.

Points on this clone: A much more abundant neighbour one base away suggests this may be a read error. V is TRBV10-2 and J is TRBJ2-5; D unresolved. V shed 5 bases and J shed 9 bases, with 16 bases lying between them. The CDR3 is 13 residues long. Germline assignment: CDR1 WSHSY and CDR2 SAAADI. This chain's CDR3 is CASSQYSQQAQYF. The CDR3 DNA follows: TGCGCCAGCAGTCAGTACAGTCAGCAAGCCCAGTACTTC.

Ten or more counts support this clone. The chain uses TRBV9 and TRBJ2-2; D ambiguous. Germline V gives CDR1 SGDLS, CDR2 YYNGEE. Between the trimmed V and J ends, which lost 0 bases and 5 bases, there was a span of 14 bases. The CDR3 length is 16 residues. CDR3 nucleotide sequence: TGTGCCAGCAGCGTAGTAAGGGTTCCTGGGACCGGGGAGCTGTTTTTT. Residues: CASSVVRVPGTGELFF. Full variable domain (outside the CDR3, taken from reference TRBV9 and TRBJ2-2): DSGVTQTPKHLITATGQRVTLRCSPRSGDLSVYWYQQSLDQGLQFLIQYYNGEERAKGNILERFSAQQFPDLHSELNLSSLELGDSALYFCASSVVRVPGTGELFFGEGSRLTVL.

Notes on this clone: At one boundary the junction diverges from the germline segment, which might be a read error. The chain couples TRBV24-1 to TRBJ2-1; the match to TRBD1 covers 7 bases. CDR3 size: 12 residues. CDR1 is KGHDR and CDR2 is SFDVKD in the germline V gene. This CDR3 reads CATGQGDNDQFF. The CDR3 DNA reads TGTGCCACCGGTCAGGGGGACAATGATCAGTTCTTC.

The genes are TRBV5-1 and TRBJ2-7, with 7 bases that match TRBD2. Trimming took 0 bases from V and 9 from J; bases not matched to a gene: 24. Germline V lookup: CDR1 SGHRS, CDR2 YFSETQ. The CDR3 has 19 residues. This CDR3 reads CASSLVQGVYREVVCGQYV. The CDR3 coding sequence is TGCGCCAGCAGCTTGGTTCAGGGAGTCTATCGGGAGGTAGTCTGTGGGCAGTACGTC.

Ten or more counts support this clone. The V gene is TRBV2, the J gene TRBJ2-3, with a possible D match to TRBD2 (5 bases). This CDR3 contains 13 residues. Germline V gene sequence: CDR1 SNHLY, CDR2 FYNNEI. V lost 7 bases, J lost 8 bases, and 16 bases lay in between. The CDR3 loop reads CASTETDAGTQYF. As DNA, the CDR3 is TGTGCCAGCACTGAGACTGACGCGGGTACGCAGTATTTT.

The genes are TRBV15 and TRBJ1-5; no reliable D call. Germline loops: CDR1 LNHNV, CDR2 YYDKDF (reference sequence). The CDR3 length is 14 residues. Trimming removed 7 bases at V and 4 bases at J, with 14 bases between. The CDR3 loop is CATIIESYNQPQHF. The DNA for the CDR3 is TGTGCCACCATCATAGAGAGCTATAATCAGCCCCAGCATTTT.

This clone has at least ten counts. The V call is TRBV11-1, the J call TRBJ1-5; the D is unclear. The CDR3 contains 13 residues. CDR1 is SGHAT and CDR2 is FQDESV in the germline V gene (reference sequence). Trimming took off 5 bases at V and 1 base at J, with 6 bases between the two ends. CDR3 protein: CASSRGSNQPQHF. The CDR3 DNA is TGTGCCAGCAGCCGAGGCAGCAATCAGCCCCAGCATTTT.

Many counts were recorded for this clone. CDR3 coding DNA: TGTGCCAGCAGACAGGGACAGGGGGGACAGCCCCAGCATTTT. The encoded protein is CASRQGQGGQPQHF. This chain uses TRBV6-1 with TRBJ1-5; 11 bases line up with TRBD1. V gave up 6 bases and J gave up 7 bases; unmatched junction bases: 5. The CDR3 sequence is 14 residues long. Germline CDR1 MNHNS, CDR2 SASEGT.

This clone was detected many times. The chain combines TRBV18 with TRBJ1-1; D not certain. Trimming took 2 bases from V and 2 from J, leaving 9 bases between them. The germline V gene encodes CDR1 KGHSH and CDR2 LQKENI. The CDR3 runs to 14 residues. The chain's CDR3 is CASSPVAANTEAFF. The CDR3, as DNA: TGTGCCAGCTCACCAGTCGCAGCAAACACTGAAGCTTTCTTT.

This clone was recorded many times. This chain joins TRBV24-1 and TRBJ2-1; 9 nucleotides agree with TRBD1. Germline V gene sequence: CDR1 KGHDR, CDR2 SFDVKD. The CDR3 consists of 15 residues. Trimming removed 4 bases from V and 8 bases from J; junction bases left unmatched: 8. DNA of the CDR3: TGTGCCACCAGTGACCCAGGGACAGGGACGGATGAGCAGTTCTTC. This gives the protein CATSDPGTGTDEQFF.

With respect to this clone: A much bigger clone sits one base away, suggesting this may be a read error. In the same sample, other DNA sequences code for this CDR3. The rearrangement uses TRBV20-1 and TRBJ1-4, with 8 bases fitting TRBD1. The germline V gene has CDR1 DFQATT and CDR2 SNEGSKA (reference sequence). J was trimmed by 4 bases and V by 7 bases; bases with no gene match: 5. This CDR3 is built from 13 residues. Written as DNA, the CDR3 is TGCAGTGTTAGGGACAGGATTAATGAAAAACTGTTTTTT. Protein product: CSVRDRINEKLFF.

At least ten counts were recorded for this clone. The CDR3 DNA sequence: TGCGCCAGCAGCTTGGAGGGAACCGGTGGCTCCTACAATGAGCAGTTCTTC. Its protein is CASSLEGTGGSYNEQFF. The chain joins TRBV5-1 to TRBJ2-1; D remains ambiguous. This CDR3 has 17 residues. Trimming shortened V by 0 bases and J by 0 bases, and 13 bases separated the two germline ends. Germline V gives CDR1 SGHRS, CDR2 YFSETQ.

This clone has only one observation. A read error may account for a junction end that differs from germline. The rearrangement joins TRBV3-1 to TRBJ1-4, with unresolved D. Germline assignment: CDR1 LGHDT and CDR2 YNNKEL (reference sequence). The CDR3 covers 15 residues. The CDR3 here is CAGSQGPSTNEKLFF. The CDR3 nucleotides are TGTGCCGGCAGCCAAGGACCATCAACTAATGAAAAACTGTTTTTT.

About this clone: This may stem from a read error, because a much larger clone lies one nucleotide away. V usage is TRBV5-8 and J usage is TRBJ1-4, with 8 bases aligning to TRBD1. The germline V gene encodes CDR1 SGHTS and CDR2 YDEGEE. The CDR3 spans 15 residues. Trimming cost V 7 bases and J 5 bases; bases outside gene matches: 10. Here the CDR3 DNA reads TGTGCCAGCCCAGGGGGCGACGTTCAGAATGAAAAACTGTTTTTT. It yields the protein CASPGGDVQNEKLFF.

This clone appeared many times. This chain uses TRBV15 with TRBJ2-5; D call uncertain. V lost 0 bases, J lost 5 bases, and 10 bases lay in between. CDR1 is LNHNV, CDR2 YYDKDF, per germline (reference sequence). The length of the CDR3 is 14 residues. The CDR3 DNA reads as TGTGCCACCAGCAGAGATAAGGCCGGGGAGACCCAGTACTTC. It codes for CATSRDKAGETQYF.

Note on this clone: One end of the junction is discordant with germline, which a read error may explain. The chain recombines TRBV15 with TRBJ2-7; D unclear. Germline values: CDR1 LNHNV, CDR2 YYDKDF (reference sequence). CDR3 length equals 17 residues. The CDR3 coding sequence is TGTTCCACCAGCAGAGATGTTGATGGGCCCCCGTCCTACGATCAGTACTTC. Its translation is CSTSRDVDGPPSYDQYF. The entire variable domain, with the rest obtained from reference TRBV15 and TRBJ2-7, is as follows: DAMVIQNPRYQVTQFGKPVTLSCSQTLNHNVMYWYQQKSSQAPKLLFHYYDKDFNNEADTPDNFQSRRPNTSFCFLDIRSPGLGDTAMYLCSTSRDVDGPPSYDQYFGPGTRLTVT.

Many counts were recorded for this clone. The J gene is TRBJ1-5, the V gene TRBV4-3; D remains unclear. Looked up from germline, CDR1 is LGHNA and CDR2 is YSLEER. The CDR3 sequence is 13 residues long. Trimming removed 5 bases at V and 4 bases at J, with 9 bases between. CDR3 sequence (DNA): TGCGCCAGCAGCTCAAACCAGAATCAGCCCCAGCATTTT. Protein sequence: CASSSNQNQPQHF.

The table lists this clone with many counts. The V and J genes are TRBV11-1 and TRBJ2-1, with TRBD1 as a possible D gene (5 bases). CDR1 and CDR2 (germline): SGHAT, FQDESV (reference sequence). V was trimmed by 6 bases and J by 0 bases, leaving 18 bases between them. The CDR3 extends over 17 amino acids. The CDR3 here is CASRAETGSNSYNEQFF. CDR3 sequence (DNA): TGTGCCAGCAGAGCAGAAACAGGATCAAACTCCTACAATGAGCAGTTCTTC.

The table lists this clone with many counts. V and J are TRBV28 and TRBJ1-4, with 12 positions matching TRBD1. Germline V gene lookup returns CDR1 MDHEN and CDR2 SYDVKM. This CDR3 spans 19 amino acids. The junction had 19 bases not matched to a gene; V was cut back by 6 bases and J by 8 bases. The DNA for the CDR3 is TGTGCCAGCAGCTCCCTCCGGGACAGGGGGCTCGAAGGCAGAGAAAAACTGTTTTTT. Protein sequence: CASSSLRDRGLEGREKLFF.

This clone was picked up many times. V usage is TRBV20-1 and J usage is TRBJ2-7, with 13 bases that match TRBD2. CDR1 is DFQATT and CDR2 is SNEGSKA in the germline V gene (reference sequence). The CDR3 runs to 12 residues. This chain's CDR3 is CSASLLAGGPRV. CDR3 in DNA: TGCAGTGCTAGCCTACTAGCGGGAGGGCCTAGAGTC.

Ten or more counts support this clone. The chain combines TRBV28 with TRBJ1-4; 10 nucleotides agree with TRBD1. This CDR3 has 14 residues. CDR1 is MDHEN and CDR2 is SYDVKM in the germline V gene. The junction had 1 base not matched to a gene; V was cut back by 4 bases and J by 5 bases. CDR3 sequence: CASSSDRGNEKLFF. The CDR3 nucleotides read TGTGCCAGCAGTTCGGACAGGGGGAATGAAAAACTGTTTTTT.

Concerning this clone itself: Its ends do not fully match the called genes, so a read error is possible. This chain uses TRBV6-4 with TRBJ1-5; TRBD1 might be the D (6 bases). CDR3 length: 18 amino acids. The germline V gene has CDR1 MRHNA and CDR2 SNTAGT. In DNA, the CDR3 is TGTGCCACACGACTTCAGGGGAGCCCTCTTGCGAGCAATAAGCCCCAGCATTTT. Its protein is CATRLQGSPLASNKPQHF.

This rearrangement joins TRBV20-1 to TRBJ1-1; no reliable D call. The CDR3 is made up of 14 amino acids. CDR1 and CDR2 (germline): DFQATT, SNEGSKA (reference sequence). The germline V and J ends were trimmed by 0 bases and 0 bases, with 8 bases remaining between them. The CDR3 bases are TGCAGTGCTAGAGATCAAGGAGTGAACACTGAAGCTTTCTTT. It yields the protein CSARDQGVNTEAFF.

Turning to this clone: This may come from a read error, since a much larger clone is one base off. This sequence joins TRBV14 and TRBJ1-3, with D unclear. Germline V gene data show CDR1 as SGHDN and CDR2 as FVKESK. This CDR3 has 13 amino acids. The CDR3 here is CASSQVSGNTIHF. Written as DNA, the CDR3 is TGTGCCAGCAGCCAAGTTTCCGGAAACACCATACATTTT.

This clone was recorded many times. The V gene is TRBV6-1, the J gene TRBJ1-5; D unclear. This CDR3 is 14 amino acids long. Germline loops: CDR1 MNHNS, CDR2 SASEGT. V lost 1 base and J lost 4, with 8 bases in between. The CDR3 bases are TGTGCCAGCAGTGAAGACGGCAGGAATCAGCCCCAGCATTTT. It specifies CASSEDGRNQPQHF.

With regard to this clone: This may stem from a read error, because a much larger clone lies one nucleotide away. The CDR3 DNA reads TGTGCTAGCATCTCCGGACAGGGGACCGGGGAGCTGTTTTTT. Amino acid sequence: CASISGQGTGELFF. This chain links TRBV7-7 with TRBJ2-2; TRBD1 agrees at 9 bases. CDR1 and CDR2 from the germline V gene are SSHAT and FNYEAQ (reference sequence). This CDR3 has 14 amino acids.

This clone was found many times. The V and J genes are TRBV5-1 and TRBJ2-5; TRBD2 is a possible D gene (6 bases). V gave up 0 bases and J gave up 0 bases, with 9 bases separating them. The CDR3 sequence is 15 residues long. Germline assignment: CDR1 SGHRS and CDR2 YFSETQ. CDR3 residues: CASSLDGGNQETQYF. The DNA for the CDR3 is TGCGCCAGCAGCTTGGATGGAGGGAACCAAGAGACCCAGTACTTC.

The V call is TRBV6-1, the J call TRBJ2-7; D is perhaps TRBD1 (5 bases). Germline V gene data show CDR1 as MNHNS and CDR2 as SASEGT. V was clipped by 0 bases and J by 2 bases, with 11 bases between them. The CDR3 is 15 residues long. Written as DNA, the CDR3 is TGTGCCAGCAGTGAAGCGCAGGGCAGCACCTACGAGCAGTACTTC. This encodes CASSEAQGSTYEQYF.

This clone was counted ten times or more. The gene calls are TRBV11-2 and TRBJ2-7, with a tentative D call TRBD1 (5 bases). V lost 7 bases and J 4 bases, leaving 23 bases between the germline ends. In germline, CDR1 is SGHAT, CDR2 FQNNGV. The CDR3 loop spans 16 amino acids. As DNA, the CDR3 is TGTGCCAGCACCCCCCCTACGGGCAGGGCTAAGTACGAGCAGTACTTC. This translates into CASTPPTGRAKYEQYF.